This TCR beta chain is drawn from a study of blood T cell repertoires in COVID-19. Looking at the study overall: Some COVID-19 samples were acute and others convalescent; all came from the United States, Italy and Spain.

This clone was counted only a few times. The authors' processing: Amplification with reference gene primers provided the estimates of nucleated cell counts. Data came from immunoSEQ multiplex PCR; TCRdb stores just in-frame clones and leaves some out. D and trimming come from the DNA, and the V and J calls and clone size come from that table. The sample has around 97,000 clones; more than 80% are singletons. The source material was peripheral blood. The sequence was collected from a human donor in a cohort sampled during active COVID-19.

CDR3: CASSFGGGGFYLGYTF. The CDR3 DNA is TGTGCCAGCAGCTTTGGAGGGGGCGGCTTTTATTTGGGCTACACCTTC. The chain recombines TRBV5-4 with TRBJ1-2, with TRBD1 matching over 7 bases. The CDR3 sequence is 16 residues long. From germline, CDR1 is SGHNT and CDR2 YYREEE (reference sequence). With V trimmed by 2 bases and J by 8 bases, 15 bases remained unmatched. The full variable domain, in which reference TRBV5-4 and TRBJ1-2 provide the parts outside the CDR3, is ETGVTQSPTHLIKTRGQQVTLRCSSQSGHNTVSWYQQALGQGPQFIFQYYREEENGRGNFPPRFSGLQFPNYSSELNVNALELDDSALYLCASSFGGGGFYLGYTFGSGTRLTVV.